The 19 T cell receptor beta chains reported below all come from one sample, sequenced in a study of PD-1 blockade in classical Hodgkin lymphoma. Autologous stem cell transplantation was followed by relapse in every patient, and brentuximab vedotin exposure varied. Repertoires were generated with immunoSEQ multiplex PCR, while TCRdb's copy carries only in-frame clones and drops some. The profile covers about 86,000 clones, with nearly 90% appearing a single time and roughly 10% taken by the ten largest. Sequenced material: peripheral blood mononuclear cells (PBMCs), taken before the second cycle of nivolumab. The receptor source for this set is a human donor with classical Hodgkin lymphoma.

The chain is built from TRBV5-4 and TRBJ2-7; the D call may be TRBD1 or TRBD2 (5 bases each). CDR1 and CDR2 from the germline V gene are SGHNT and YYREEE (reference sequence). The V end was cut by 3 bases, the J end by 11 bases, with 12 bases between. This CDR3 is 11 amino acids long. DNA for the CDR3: TGTGCCAGCAGCTCCGGGACCCTGAAGTACTTC. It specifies CASSSGTLKYF.

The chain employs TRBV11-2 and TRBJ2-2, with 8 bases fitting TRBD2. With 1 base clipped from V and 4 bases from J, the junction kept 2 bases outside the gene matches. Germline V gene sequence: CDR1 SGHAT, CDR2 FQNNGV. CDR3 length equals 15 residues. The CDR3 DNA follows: TGTGCCAGCAGCTTAGCGGGGGGGATCACCGGGGAGCTGTTTTTT. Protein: CASSLAGGITGELFF.

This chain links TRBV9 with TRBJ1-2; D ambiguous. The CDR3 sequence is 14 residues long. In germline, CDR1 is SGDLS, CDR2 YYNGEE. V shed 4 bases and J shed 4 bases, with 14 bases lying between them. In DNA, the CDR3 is TGTGCCAGCAGCCCAACTTCGGCCATCTATGGCTACACCTTC. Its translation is CASSPTSAIYGYTF.

The CDR3 loop is CASSSPLYEQYF. The CDR3 DNA follows: TGTGCCAGCAGTTCCCCCCTCTACGAGCAGTACTTC. This chain uses TRBV6-5 with TRBJ2-7; no clear D gene. Germline V gene lookup returns CDR1 MNHEY and CDR2 SVGAGI. The CDR3 sequence is 12 residues long. With 4 bases removed from V and 3 bases from J, the gap between germline ends came to 7 bases.

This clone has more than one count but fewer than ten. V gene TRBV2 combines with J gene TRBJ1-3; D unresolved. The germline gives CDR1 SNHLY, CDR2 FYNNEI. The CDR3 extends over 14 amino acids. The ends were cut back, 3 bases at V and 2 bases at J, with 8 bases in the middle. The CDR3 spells CASSEARAGNTIYF. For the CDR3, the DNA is TGTGCCAGCAGTGAGGCTCGCGCTGGAAACACCATATATTTT.

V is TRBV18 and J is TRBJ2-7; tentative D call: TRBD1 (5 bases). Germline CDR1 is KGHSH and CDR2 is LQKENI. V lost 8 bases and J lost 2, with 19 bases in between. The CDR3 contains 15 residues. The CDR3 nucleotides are TGTGCCAGCACGACGACGGTAGGGGCACCCTACGAGCAGTACTTC. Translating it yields CASTTTVGAPYEQYF.

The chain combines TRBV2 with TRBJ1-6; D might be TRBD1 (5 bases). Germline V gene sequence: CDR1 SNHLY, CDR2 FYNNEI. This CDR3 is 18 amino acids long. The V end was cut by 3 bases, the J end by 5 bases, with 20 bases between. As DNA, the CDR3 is TGTGCCAGCAGTGAGGCTATCTTTAGGGGTTTTGATAATTCACCCCTCCACTTT. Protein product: CASSEAIFRGFDNSPLHF.

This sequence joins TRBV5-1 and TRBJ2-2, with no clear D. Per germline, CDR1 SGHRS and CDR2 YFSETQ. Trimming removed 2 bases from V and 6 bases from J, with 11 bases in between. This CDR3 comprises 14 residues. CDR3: CASSFGDVSGELFF. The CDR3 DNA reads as TGCGCCAGCAGCTTTGGGGATGTCTCCGGGGAGCTGTTTTTT.

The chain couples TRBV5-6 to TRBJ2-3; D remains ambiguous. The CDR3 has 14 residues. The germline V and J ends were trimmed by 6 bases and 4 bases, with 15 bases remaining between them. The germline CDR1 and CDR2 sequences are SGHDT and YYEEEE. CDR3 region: CASTDTKRADTQYF. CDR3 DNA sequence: TGTGCCAGCACGGATACAAAAAGGGCAGATACGCAGTATTTT.

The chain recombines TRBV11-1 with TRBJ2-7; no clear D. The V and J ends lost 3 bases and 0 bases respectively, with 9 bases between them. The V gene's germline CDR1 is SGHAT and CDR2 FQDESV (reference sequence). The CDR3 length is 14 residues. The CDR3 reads CASSFSPSSYEQYF. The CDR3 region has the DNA TGTGCCAGCAGCTTCAGTCCGAGCTCCTACGAGCAGTACTTC. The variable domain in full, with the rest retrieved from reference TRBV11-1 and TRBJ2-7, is EAEVAQSPRYKITEKSQAVAFWCDPISGHATLYWYRQILGQGPELLVQFQDESVVDDSQLPKDRFSAERLKGVDSTLKIQPAELGDSAMYLCASSFSPSSYEQYFGPGTRLTVT.

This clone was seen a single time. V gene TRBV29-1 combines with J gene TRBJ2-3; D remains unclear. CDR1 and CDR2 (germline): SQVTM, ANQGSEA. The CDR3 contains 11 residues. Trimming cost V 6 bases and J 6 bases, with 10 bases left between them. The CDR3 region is CSVKASDTQYF. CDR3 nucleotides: TGCAGCGTAAAGGCTTCGGATACGCAGTATTTT.

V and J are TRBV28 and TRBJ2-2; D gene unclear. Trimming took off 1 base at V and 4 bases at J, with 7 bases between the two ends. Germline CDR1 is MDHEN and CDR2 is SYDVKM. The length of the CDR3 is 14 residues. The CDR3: CASSLYLVTGELFF. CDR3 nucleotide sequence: TGTGCCAGCAGTTTATACTTGGTCACCGGGGAGCTGTTTTTT.

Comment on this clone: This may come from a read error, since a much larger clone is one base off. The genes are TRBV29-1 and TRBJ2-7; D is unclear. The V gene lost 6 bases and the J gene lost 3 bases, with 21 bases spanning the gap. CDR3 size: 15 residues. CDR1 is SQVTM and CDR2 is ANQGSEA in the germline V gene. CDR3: CSVLTPGFTLYEQYF. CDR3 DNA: TGCAGCGTACTTACCCCGGGTTTTACCCTCTACGAGCAGTACTTC.

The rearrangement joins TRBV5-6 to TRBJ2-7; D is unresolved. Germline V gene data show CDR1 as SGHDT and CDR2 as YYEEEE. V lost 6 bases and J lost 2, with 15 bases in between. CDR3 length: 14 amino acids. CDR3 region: CASTFPSETYEQYF. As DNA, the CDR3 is TGTGCCAGCACGTTCCCGTCAGAGACCTACGAGCAGTACTTC.

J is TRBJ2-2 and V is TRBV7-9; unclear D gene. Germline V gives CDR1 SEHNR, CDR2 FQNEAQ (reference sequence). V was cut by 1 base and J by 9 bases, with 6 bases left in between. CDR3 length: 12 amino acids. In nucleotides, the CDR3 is TGTGCCAGCAGCTTAGATCTCCGGGAGCTGTTTTTT. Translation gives CASSLDLRELFF.

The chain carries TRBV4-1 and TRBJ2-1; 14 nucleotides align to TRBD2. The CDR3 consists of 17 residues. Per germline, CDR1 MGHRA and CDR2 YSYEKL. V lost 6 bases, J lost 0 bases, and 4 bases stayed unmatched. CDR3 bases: TGCGCCAGCAGTGGGACTAGCGGGAGACCCTCCTACAATGAGCAGTTCTTC. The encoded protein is CASSGTSGRPSYNEQFF.

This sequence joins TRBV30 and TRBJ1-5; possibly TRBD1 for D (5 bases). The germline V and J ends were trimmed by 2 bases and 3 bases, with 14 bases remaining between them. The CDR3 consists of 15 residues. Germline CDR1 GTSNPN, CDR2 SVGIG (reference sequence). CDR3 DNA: TGTGCCTGGAGTCAAGGGACTTCCACCAATCAGCCCCAGCATTTT. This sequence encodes CAWSQGTSTNQPQHF.

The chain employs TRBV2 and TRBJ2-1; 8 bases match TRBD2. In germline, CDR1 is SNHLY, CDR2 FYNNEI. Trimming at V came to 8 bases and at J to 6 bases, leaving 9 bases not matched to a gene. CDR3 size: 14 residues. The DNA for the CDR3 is TGTGCCAGCGAGCCAGCGGGGGCCCCCAATGAGCAGTTCTTC. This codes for CASEPAGAPNEQFF.

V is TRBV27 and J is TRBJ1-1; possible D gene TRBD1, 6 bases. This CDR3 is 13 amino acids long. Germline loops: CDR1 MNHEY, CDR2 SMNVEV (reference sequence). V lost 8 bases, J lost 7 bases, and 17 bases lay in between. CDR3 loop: CASGKQGSGEAFF. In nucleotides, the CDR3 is TGTGCCAGCGGGAAACAGGGTAGTGGTGAAGCTTTCTTT.